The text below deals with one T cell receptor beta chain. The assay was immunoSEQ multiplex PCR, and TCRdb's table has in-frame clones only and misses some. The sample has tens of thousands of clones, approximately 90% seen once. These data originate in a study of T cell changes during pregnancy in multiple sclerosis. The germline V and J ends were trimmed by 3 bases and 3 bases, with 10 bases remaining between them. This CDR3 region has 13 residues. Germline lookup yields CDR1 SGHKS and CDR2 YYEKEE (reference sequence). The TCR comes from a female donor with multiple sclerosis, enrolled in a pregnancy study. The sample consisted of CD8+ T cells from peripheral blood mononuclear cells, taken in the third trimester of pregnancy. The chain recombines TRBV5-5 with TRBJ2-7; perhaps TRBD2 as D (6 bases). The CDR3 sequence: CASSSWGDYEQYF. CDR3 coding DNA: TGTGCCAGCAGCTCATGGGGGGACTACGAGCAGTACTTC.